The clone carrying this T cell receptor beta chain was seen a handful of times. Its antigen is currently unknown. V shed 5 bases and J shed 0 bases, with 10 bases lying between them. Per germline, CDR1 SQVTM and CDR2 ANQGSEA. The CDR3 covers 13 residues. These data come from a study of beta chain features in type 1 diabetes. At the level of the study: Patient and healthy donor groups were alike in age, gender and cell yields. Study-wide points: Across all four CD4+ subsets, people with type 1 diabetes showed modestly shorter TCRB CDR3s. VDJ junctions sequenced from type 1 diabetes patients showed fewer insertions and more deletions.

The entirety of the isolated RNA underwent reverse transcription, so expressed TCRB transcripts were sequenced. Using immunoSEQ multiplex PCR, the repertoire was profiled, and TCRdb retains in-frame clones only, with some absent. The data show about 320,000 clones, approximately 14% seen once. The receptor comes from a man younger than 45 in good health. The J gene is TRBJ1-1, the V gene TRBV29-1, with TRBD1 as a possible D gene (5 bases). Sequenced input: central memory CD4+ T cells from blood. Written as DNA, the CDR3 is TGCAGCGTTATGGGGCAAATGAACACTGAAGCTTTCTTT. It is translated as CSVMGQMNTEAFF.